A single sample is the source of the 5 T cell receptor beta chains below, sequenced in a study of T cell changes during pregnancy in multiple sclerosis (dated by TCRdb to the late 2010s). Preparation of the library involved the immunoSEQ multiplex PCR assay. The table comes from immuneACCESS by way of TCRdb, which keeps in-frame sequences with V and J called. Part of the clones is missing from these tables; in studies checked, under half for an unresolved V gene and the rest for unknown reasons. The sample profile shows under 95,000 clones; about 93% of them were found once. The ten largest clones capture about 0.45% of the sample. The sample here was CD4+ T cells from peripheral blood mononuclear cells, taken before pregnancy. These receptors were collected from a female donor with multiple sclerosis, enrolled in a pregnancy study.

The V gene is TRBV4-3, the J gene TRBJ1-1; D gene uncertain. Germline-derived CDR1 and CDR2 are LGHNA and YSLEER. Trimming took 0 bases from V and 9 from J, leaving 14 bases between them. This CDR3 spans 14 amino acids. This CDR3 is CASSQEFSGEQAFF. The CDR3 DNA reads TGCGCCAGCAGCCAAGAATTTAGCGGGGAGCAAGCTTTCTTT.

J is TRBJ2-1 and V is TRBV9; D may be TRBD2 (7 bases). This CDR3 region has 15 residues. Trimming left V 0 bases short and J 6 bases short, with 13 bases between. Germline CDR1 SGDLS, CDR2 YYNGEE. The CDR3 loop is CASSVAGGHSNEQFF. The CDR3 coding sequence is TGTGCCAGCAGCGTAGCCGGGGGGCATTCCAATGAGCAGTTCTTC.

The CDR3 here is CATPDPGENTEAFF. The CDR3 DNA is TGTGCCACTCCTGACCCAGGGGAGAACACTGAAGCTTTCTTT. The chain carries TRBV14 and TRBJ1-1, with D tentatively TRBD1 (6 bases). Germline V gene sequence: CDR1 SGHDN, CDR2 FVKESK. The CDR3 has 14 amino acids. The ends were cut back, 10 bases at V and 1 base at J, with 16 bases in the middle.

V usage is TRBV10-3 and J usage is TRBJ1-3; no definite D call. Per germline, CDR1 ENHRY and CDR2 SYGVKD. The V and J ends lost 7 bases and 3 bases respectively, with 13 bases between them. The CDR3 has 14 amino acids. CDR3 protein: CAITGESVGNTIYF. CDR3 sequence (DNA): TGTGCCATCACCGGCGAGAGCGTTGGAAACACCATATATTTT.

CDR3 in amino acids: CASSLGPASGQPQHF. For the CDR3, the DNA is TGTGCCAGCAGCTTAGGGCCGGCCTCAGGGCAGCCCCAGCATTTT. This chain joins TRBV7-2 and TRBJ1-5; TRBD1 is a possible D gene (5 bases). This CDR3 comprises 15 residues. V lost 1 base to trimming and J lost 7 bases, with 14 bases between them. From germline, CDR1 is SGHTA and CDR2 FQGNSA.